These 9 T cell receptor beta chains were all obtained from the same sample, sequenced in a study of blood T cell repertoires in COVID-19 (dated by TCRdb to between 2020 and 2021). Libraries were constructed by the immunoSEQ multiplex PCR assay. TCRdb re-hosts the immuneACCESS table, in-frame sequences only. Its copies lack some clones; in the studies checked, an unresolved V gene accounts for under half of them, and the cause for the rest is not known. This sample holds 90,000 to 100,000 clones; around 85% were observed only once. The leading ten clones occupy 35% to 40% of the sample. The specimen sequenced was peripheral blood. The receptors shown here come from an elderly man with acute or convalescent COVID-19.

CDR3 residues: CASSSDWPRSYEQYF. The CDR3 nucleotides read TGTGCCAGCAGTTCGGACTGGCCCAGGTCCTACGAGCAGTACTTC. The chain recombines TRBV27 with TRBJ2-7; possible D gene TRBD2, 5 bases. The germline gives CDR1 MNHEY, CDR2 SMNVEV (reference sequence). The CDR3 loop spans 15 amino acids. V was shortened by 4 bases and J by 1 base, with 14 bases between the two germline ends.

This clone turned up a few times. The chain couples TRBV19 to TRBJ1-6; 8 bases align to TRBD1. After removal of 3 bases from V and 6 bases from J, the junction contained 1 base not matched to a gene. The germline gives CDR1 LNHDA, CDR2 SQIVND (reference sequence). This CDR3 contains 14 residues. The DNA of the CDR3 is TGTGCCAGTAGTATCGGACAGGGTAATTCACCCCTCCACTTT. Its protein is CASSIGQGNSPLHF.

This clone was observed a handful of times. This chain joins TRBV28 and TRBJ1-5; maybe TRBD1 (6 bases). The V gene's germline CDR1 is MDHEN and CDR2 SYDVKM. V was pared by 2 bases and J by 2 bases, with 13 bases between. This CDR3 is 16 amino acids long. CDR3 DNA sequence: TGTGCCAGCAGTTTACCTCAGGGGCAGGGCAATCAGCCCCAGCATTTT. It encodes CASSLPQGQGNQPQHF.

The chain combines TRBV7-3 with TRBJ1-2; TRBD1 matches 10 bases. CDR3 length equals 15 residues. The V gene end was trimmed by 5 bases and the J gene end by 7 bases; junction bases not matched to a gene: 10. Germline loops: CDR1 SGHTA, CDR2 FQGTGA. The CDR3 region is CASSPTTRTGGGYTF. The CDR3 nucleotides are TGTGCCAGCAGCCCAACGACCCGGACAGGGGGTGGCTACACCTTC.

The chain joins TRBV5-1 to TRBJ2-2, with D possibly TRBD1 on 5 matching bases. CDR1 SGHRS and CDR2 YFSETQ come from the germline V gene. This CDR3 region has 16 residues. Trimming cost V 1 base and J 6 bases, with 16 bases left between them. CDR3 residues: CASSLNGAAGPGELFF. The CDR3 DNA reads TGCGCCAGCAGCTTGAATGGGGCGGCCGGCCCCGGGGAGCTGTTTTTT.

This clone was observed a few times. V is TRBV29-1 and J is TRBJ1-1; D uncertain. V lost 6 bases and J lost 3, with 8 bases in between. Germline CDR1 is SQVTM and CDR2 is ANQGSEA. The CDR3 is 11 residues long. CDR3 residues: CSVLRDTEAFF. The CDR3 DNA sequence: TGCAGCGTCCTGAGGGACACTGAAGCTTTCTTT.

The J gene is TRBJ2-3, the V gene TRBV4-1; D may be TRBD2 (6 bases). CDR1 and CDR2 (germline): MGHRA, YSYEKL. Trimming removed 0 bases from V and 6 bases from J, with 13 bases in between. The CDR3 runs 15 residues. CDR3 in amino acids: CASSQDPGSGDTQYF. Written as DNA, the CDR3 is TGCGCCAGCAGCCAAGACCCCGGGAGTGGTGATACGCAGTATTTT.

V and J are TRBV19 and TRBJ2-5; TRBD2 aligns across 11 bases. Per the germline V gene, CDR1 is LNHDA and CDR2 is SQIVND (reference sequence). Trimming cost V 7 bases and J 4 bases; bases outside gene matches: 8. This CDR3 spans 15 amino acids. In DNA, the CDR3 is TGTGCCAGTACCTCCGGGACTAGCGGTGGAGAGACCCAGTACTTC. Translating it yields CASTSGTSGGETQYF.

This clone was seen a single time. The genes are TRBV9 and TRBJ1-2, with TRBD1 identical over 10 bases. The V and J ends lost 2 bases and 6 bases, in that order; junction bases with no gene match: 7. The CDR3 consists of 15 residues. In germline, CDR1 is SGDLS, CDR2 YYNGEE. The CDR3 here is CASSVRDRGFDGYTF. CDR3 bases: TGTGCCAGCAGCGTCCGGGACAGGGGTTTTGATGGCTACACCTTC.